The next 19 T cell receptor beta chains were all read from a single sample in a study of T cells in Graves' hyperthyroidism and ophthalmopathy. Regions amplified from RNA transcripts were the TCR beta CDR3 regions. Carried out on the TCR CDR3, a first-round RT-PCR used the HTBI primer set. TCRdb reanalysed the multiplex PCR reads using MiXCR and keeps one entry per CDR3 protein. Altogether fewer than 800,000 distinct CDR3 sequences are present, about 17% being singletons, with the ten largest covering under 8.5%. The sequenced material came from blood. These receptors were obtained from a man aged 18 to 29 with Graves' hyperthyroidism.

The rearrangement links TRBV29-1 to TRBJ2-1; D gene uncertain. The ends were cut back, 6 bases at V and 10 bases at J, with 25 bases in the middle. CDR1 and CDR2 (germline): SQVTM, ANQGSEA. The CDR3 covers 15 residues. CDR3 coding DNA: TGCAGCGTCCCCGCGGCCGTCAGGCCTACCAGGGAGCAGTTCTTC. Its translation: CSVPAAVRPTREQFF.

At least ten counts were recorded for this clonotype. V usage is TRBV20-1 and J usage is TRBJ2-2, with a tentative D call TRBD1 (5 bases). Germline-derived CDR1 and CDR2 are DFQATT and SNEGSKA (reference sequence). This CDR3 spans 14 amino acids. V lost 7 bases and J lost 1, with 13 bases in between. As DNA, the CDR3 is TGCAGTGTTTTCCTCGACAGGAACACCGGGGAGCTGTTTTTT. This encodes CSVFLDRNTGELFF.

This chain connects TRBV10-3 to TRBJ2-2; 9 bases are a match to TRBD1. Per germline, CDR1 ENHRY and CDR2 SYGVKD. The J segment lost 4 bases and the V segment lost 6 bases, leaving 0 bases of the junction unmatched. The CDR3 runs 13 residues. The DNA for the CDR3 is TGTGCCATCAGGACAGGGGGCACCGGGGAGCTGTTTTTT. It codes for CAIRTGGTGELFF.

In its sample, this clonotype was seen many times. V is TRBV7-2 and J is TRBJ1-1, with TRBD1 matching over 9 bases. CDR3 length equals 16 residues. V gave up 5 bases and J gave up 3 bases; unmatched junction bases: 10. The germline gives CDR1 SGHTA, CDR2 FQGNSA. CDR3 region: CASSPGQGIEDTEAFF. For the CDR3, the DNA is TGTGCCAGCAGCCCCGGACAGGGGATAGAGGACACTGAAGCTTTCTTT.

The chain joins TRBV4-1 to TRBJ2-2; no definite D call. Germline V gives CDR1 MGHRA, CDR2 YSYEKL. CDR3 length: 14 residues. V shed 4 bases and J shed 7 bases, with 13 bases lying between them. As DNA, the CDR3 is TGCGCCAGCAGCCGACCTAAAGCATACGGGGAGCTGTTTTTT. Protein product: CASSRPKAYGELFF.

This clonotype was detected only a few times. The chain uses TRBV30 and TRBJ2-2, with a tentative D call TRBD1 (5 bases). The V gene's germline CDR1 is GTSNPN and CDR2 SVGIG (reference sequence). This CDR3 has 15 residues. V was shortened by 3 bases and J by 2 bases, with 13 bases between the two germline ends. CDR3 nucleotide sequence: TGTGCCTGGAGGAAGGGGAAACTTAACACCGGGGAGCTGTTTTTT. This sequence encodes CAWRKGKLNTGELFF.

J is TRBJ2-1 and V is TRBV6-1, with a weak D call TRBD1 (6 bases). The CDR3 contains 15 residues. Germline CDR1 MNHNS, CDR2 SASEGT. Trimming removed 5 bases from V and 12 bases from J, with 23 bases in between. CDR3 coding DNA: TGTGCCAGCAGTTCTACTCCCGCGGCTTTAGGGGGGCAGTTCTTC. Amino acids: CASSSTPAALGGQFF.

This clonotype was counted between two and nine times. A read error may explain this, as a much larger clone is one base away. The CDR3 region has the DNA TGCGCCAGCAGCCTTGGGACGGAGAATGGCTGCACCTTC. This translates into CASSLGTENGCTF. V usage is TRBV5-1 and J usage is TRBJ1-2, with TRBD1 as a possible D gene (5 bases). The CDR3 contains 13 residues. Looked up from germline, CDR1 is SGHRS and CDR2 is YFSETQ.

As regards this clonotype: With a much larger clone just one base away, this may be a read error. J is TRBJ2-2 and V is TRBV2, with D possibly called TRBD1 or TRBD2 (5 bases each). The CDR3 has 14 residues. The ends were cut back, 6 bases at V and 5 bases at J, with 13 bases in the middle. The germline V gene encodes CDR1 SNHLY and CDR2 FYNNEI. The chain's CDR3 is CASRPGRDTGELFF. The DNA of the CDR3 is TGTGCCAGCAGGCCGGGACGGGATACCGGGGAGCTGTTTTTT.

This clonotype has more than one count but fewer than ten. The genes are TRBV27 and TRBJ1-4, with D maybe TRBD1 (6 bases). The V gene's germline CDR1 is MNHEY and CDR2 SMNVEV (reference sequence). There are 14 residues in the CDR3. Trimming took off 5 bases at V and 3 bases at J, with 10 bases between the two ends. The CDR3 DNA is TGTGCCAGCAGTGCGGACAGACCTAATGAAAAACTGTTTTTT. Translation: CASSADRPNEKLFF.

This clonotype appeared a few times. Written as DNA, the CDR3 is TGCGCCAGCAGCCAAGTGGGGCGGGAGGGCGCCGAGCAGTACTTC. As protein: CASSQVGREGAEQYF. The J gene is TRBJ2-7, the V gene TRBV4-1; 9 positions agree with TRBD2. The CDR3 is 15 amino acids. Germline trimming cut 1 base from V and 6 bases from J; bases unmatched to any gene: 7. Germline V lookup: CDR1 MGHRA, CDR2 YSYEKL.

In DNA form, the CDR3 reads TGTGCCAGTAGTATCAGGAACTCGAACACCGGGGAGCTGTTTTTT. It specifies CASSIRNSNTGELFF. The chain links TRBV19 to TRBJ2-2; D gene unclear. Germline V gives CDR1 LNHDA, CDR2 SQIVND (reference sequence). The V gene lost 3 bases and the J gene lost 0 bases, with 8 bases spanning the gap. The length of the CDR3 is 15 residues.

This chain connects TRBV7-9 to TRBJ2-7; the match to TRBD2 covers 7 bases. This CDR3 spans 14 amino acids. With 4 bases clipped from V and 3 bases from J, the junction kept 6 bases outside the gene matches. Germline loops: CDR1 SEHNR, CDR2 FQNEAQ (reference sequence). The DNA of the CDR3 is TGTGCCAGCAGCTGGGGCGGGAGTATCTACGAGCAGTACTTC. Protein: CASSWGGSIYEQYF.

The gene calls are TRBV28 and TRBJ2-5; maybe TRBD1 (7 bases). Trimming stripped 6 bases from V and 5 bases from J, with 19 bases between. This CDR3 is built from 15 residues. CDR1 is MDHEN and CDR2 is SYDVKM in the germline V gene. In DNA form, the CDR3 reads TGTGCCAGCAGCCCTGAGACAGGGACTTACGAGACCCAGTACTTC. It is translated as CASSPETGTYETQYF.

The CDR3 is CASSSDRGRDGYTF. CDR3 DNA: TGCGCCAGCAGCTCGGACAGGGGGAGGGATGGCTACACCTTC. The gene calls are TRBV4-1 and TRBJ1-2, with 10 bases aligning to TRBD1. Germline V gene sequence: CDR1 MGHRA, CDR2 YSYEKL. The CDR3 is 14 residues long. The junction had 6 bases not matched to a gene; V was cut back by 5 bases and J by 6 bases.

This clonotype was recorded many times. The chain has TRBV7-9 and TRBJ1-1; D call uncertain. This CDR3 spans 13 amino acids. In germline, CDR1 is SEHNR, CDR2 FQNEAQ (reference sequence). V lost 3 bases and J 11 bases, leaving 16 bases between the germline ends. The chain's CDR3 is CASSFGPVAYAFF. The CDR3 nucleotides are TGTGCCAGCAGCTTCGGGCCTGTCGCTTACGCTTTCTTT.

The chain is built from TRBV4-1 and TRBJ2-3; 9 bases line up with TRBD2. J lost 7 bases, V lost 0 bases, and 5 bases had no gene match. The length of the CDR3 is 15 residues. Germline values: CDR1 MGHRA, CDR2 YSYEKL. The CDR3 region is CASSQDDSGSNTQYF. CDR3 DNA: TGCGCCAGCAGCCAAGATGATAGCGGGAGTAATACGCAGTATTTT.

The sample holds a few counts of this clonotype. The chain links TRBV28 to TRBJ2-3; tentatively, D is TRBD1 (6 bases). V shed 6 bases and J shed 4 bases, with 20 bases lying between them. CDR3 length: 16 residues. CDR1 and CDR2 from the germline V gene are MDHEN and SYDVKM. In DNA form, the CDR3 reads TGTGCCAGCAGCCCAGGGGTAGGGCCCCGGGCAGATACGCAGTATTTT. Its protein is CASSPGVGPRADTQYF.

This clonotype was detected ten times or more. J is TRBJ2-1 and V is TRBV2, with unresolved D. CDR1 and CDR2 (germline): SNHLY, FYNNEI. Trimming took 0 bases from V and 9 from J, leaving 6 bases between them. The CDR3 totals 12 residues. CDR3 DNA sequence: TGTGCCAGCAGTGAAGCCTGGGGTGAGCAGTTCTTC. Amino acids: CASSEAWGEQFF. The full variable domain, rest sourced from reference TRBV2 and TRBJ2-1, is EPEVTQTPSHQVTQMGQEVILRCVPISNHLYFYWYRQILGQKVEFLVSFYNNEISEKSEIFDDQFSVERPDGSNFTLKIRSTKLEDSAMYFCASSEAWGEQFFGPGTRLTVL.